These 31 T cell receptor beta chains came from one sample sequenced in a study of cytomegalovirus exposure and HLA in healthy donors. PCR employed 60 Vbeta and 13 Jbeta primers. The protocol was immunoSEQ multiplex PCR, while the TCRdb copy is restricted to in-frame clones and leaves out a portion. The sample contains 140,000 to 150,000 clones, approximately 79% of which appear only once. Sequencing was performed on PBMCs. These receptors all come from a middle-aged woman in good health and CMV-seropositive.

This clone was seen a few times. The chain combines TRBV10-2 with TRBJ1-5, with D unclear. This CDR3 spans 14 amino acids. With 4 bases removed from V and 2 bases from J, the gap between germline ends came to 9 bases. Looked up from germline, CDR1 is WSHSY and CDR2 is SAAADI. CDR3 in amino acids: CASSGQFGNQPQHF. In DNA form, the CDR3 reads TGCGCCAGCAGTGGTCAGTTTGGCAATCAGCCCCAGCATTTT.

V and J are TRBV19 and TRBJ1-4; tentatively, D is TRBD1 (6 bases). The germline V gene has CDR1 LNHDA and CDR2 SQIVND (reference sequence). The V gene lost 1 base and the J gene lost 5 bases, with 8 bases spanning the gap. CDR3 size: 14 residues. CDR3 DNA: TGTGCCAGTAGTATAGGGGACAACAATGAAAAACTGTTTTTT. Protein: CASSIGDNNEKLFF.

This rearrangement joins TRBV28 to TRBJ1-5; a possible D gene is TRBD1 (5 bases). This CDR3 spans 15 amino acids. Germline CDR1 MDHEN, CDR2 SYDVKM. Trimming stripped 2 bases from V and 2 bases from J, with 10 bases between. CDR3 loop: CASSLGLGGNQPQHF. The CDR3 nucleotides are TGTGCCAGCAGTTTAGGCCTAGGGGGCAATCAGCCCCAGCATTTT.

This clone showed up just a few times. V usage is TRBV10-3 and J usage is TRBJ2-7, with D possibly being TRBD1 (6 bases). The CDR3 has 14 amino acids. Trimming stripped 6 bases from V and 6 bases from J, with 18 bases between. Germline assignment: CDR1 ENHRY and CDR2 SYGVKD. For the CDR3, the DNA is TGTGCCATCAGAGGCCCGGGACAACGGCGCGAGCAGTACTTC. Translated, it gives CAIRGPGQRREQYF.

The chain uses TRBV19 and TRBJ1-2, with D maybe TRBD1 (5 bases). This CDR3 has 13 amino acids. Germline loops: CDR1 LNHDA, CDR2 SQIVND (reference sequence). V gave up 9 bases and J gave up 2 bases, with 13 bases separating them. The CDR3 here is CASGLTVNYGYTF. The CDR3 DNA reads as TGTGCCAGCGGCCTGACAGTCAACTATGGCTACACCTTC.

This clone was observed a few times. The gene calls are TRBV19 and TRBJ2-3; 11 bases agree with TRBD2. The V gene's germline CDR1 is LNHDA and CDR2 SQIVND (reference sequence). Losses at the gene ends were 10 bases for V and 1 base for J; bases not matched to a gene: 19. The CDR3 is 19 residues long. In DNA, the CDR3 is TGTGCCACATCAACCCGGGTAGCGGGGGGGATTGCGGGCACAGATACGCAGTATTTT. Protein: CATSTRVAGGIAGTDTQYF.

This clone was seen a handful of times. The chain recombines TRBV28 with TRBJ1-5; D might be TRBD1 (6 bases). V was pared by 7 bases and J by 0 bases, with 19 bases between. CDR3 length: 17 amino acids. Germline values: CDR1 MDHEN, CDR2 SYDVKM. The CDR3, as DNA: TGTGCCAGCAACCCTTCACCGGGACAATATAGCAATCAGCCCCAGCATTTT. Protein sequence: CASNPSPGQYSNQPQHF.

This clone was detected once. The chain is built from TRBV5-1 and TRBJ2-7; maybe TRBD1 (5 bases). The germline gives CDR1 SGHRS, CDR2 YFSETQ. Trimming took 5 bases from V and 2 from J, leaving 20 bases between them. The CDR3 has 16 residues. CDR3: CASRYLGWGSTYEQYF. The DNA of the CDR3 is TGCGCCAGCAGATATTTAGGTTGGGGCTCTACCTACGAGCAGTACTTC.

The chain recombines TRBV27 with TRBJ1-2; TRBD1 might be the D (6 bases). Between the trimmed V and J ends, which lost 0 bases and 3 bases, there was a span of 8 bases. CDR1 and CDR2 from the germline V gene are MNHEY and SMNVEV (reference sequence). The CDR3 runs to 14 residues. The CDR3 bases are TGTGCCAGCAGTTTATCCCAGGGGCACTATGGCTACACCTTC. Amino acids: CASSLSQGHYGYTF.

The V gene is TRBV18, the J gene TRBJ2-7; D is undetermined. Germline-derived CDR1 and CDR2 are KGHSH and LQKENI. The CDR3 has 18 amino acids. Trimming pared 3 bases from V and 4 bases from J, leaving 25 bases between. The CDR3 sequence is CASSPPGGASSNLYEQYF. The DNA for the CDR3 is TGTGCCAGCTCACCCCCTGGCGGAGCTTCTTCGAATTTGTACGAGCAGTACTTC.

The J gene is TRBJ2-3, the V gene TRBV10-3; 9 bases fit TRBD2. Germline CDR1 is ENHRY and CDR2 is SYGVKD. The CDR3 consists of 13 residues. The CDR3 DNA reads TGTGCTGCGAGACTAGCGGAAGTAGATACGCAGTATTTT. Protein: CAARLAEVDTQYF.

V is TRBV9 and J is TRBJ2-7; 7 bases map to TRBD1. V trimming: 3 bases; J trimming: 3 bases; junction bases outside the gene matches: 12. The CDR3 is 16 residues long. The germline V gene encodes CDR1 SGDLS and CDR2 YYNGEE. CDR3 nucleotides: TGTGCCAGCAGCGCGATAACAGGGGTTTCTGACTACGAGCAGTACTTC. Its protein product is CASSAITGVSDYEQYF.

This chain connects TRBV19 to TRBJ1-4; a weak D match, TRBD1 (5 bases). The CDR3 loop spans 15 amino acids. The V end was cut by 4 bases, the J end by 4 bases, with 13 bases between. Germline V gene lookup returns CDR1 LNHDA and CDR2 SQIVND (reference sequence). The CDR3 reads CASSTRAGLNEKLFF. CDR3 DNA sequence: TGTGCCAGTAGTACCAGGGCAGGCCTTAATGAAAAACTGTTTTTT.

This clone was detected a few times. This chain links TRBV5-5 with TRBJ2-3; the match to TRBD1 covers 9 bases. V lost 4 bases, J lost 6 bases, and 6 bases stayed unmatched. CDR1 is SGHKS and CDR2 is YYEKEE in the germline V gene (reference sequence). The CDR3 extends over 14 amino acids. This CDR3 reads CASSQQGAGDTQYF. CDR3 coding DNA: TGTGCCAGCAGCCAACAGGGGGCGGGGGATACGCAGTATTTT.

CDR3 bases: TGCAGCGGGAGGTTTGCAACTAATGAAAAACTGTTTTTT. It translates to CSGRFATNEKLFF. The gene calls are TRBV29-1 and TRBJ1-4, with D uncertain. This CDR3 is 13 amino acids long. The V gene's germline CDR1 is SQVTM and CDR2 ANQGSEA. V gave up 7 bases and J gave up 0 bases, with 9 bases separating them.

The chain uses TRBV10-2 and TRBJ1-6, with TRBD1 matching over 9 bases. J lost 3 bases, V lost 5 bases, and 5 bases had no gene match. This CDR3 comprises 16 residues. CDR1 is WSHSY, CDR2 SAAADI, per germline. CDR3 loop: CASSFGDRVYNSPLHF. The DNA of the CDR3 is TGCGCCAGCAGTTTCGGGGACAGGGTCTATAATTCACCCCTCCACTTT.

V is TRBV10-1 and J is TRBJ1-4, with 7 bases that match TRBD1. Unmatched junction bases numbered 6, after V lost 5 bases and J lost 6 bases. The CDR3 runs 14 residues. Germline V lookup: CDR1 WNHNN, CDR2 SYGVQD (reference sequence). The CDR3 region is CASSSQGTHEKLFF. CDR3 sequence (DNA): TGCGCCAGCAGTTCACAGGGGACCCATGAAAAACTGTTTTTT.

The gene calls are TRBV30 and TRBJ2-2; D is unclear. The CDR3 totals 13 residues. CDR1 and CDR2 (germline): GTSNPN, SVGIG (reference sequence). Trimming left V 3 bases short and J 1 base short, with 6 bases between. The CDR3 coding sequence is TGTGCCTGGAGGATCAGGAACACCGGGGAGCTGTTTTTT. It yields the protein CAWRIRNTGELFF.

The genes are TRBV2 and TRBJ1-1; D remains ambiguous. The CDR3 is made up of 15 amino acids. Per the germline V gene, CDR1 is SNHLY and CDR2 is FYNNEI. The germline V and J ends were trimmed by 4 bases and 4 bases, with 16 bases remaining between them. This CDR3 is CASSVLGIGITEAFF. As DNA, the CDR3 is TGTGCCAGCAGTGTTCTCGGAATCGGGATCACTGAAGCTTTCTTT. The whole variable domain, remainder taken from reference TRBV2 and TRBJ1-1, is EPEVTQTPSHQVTQMGQEVILRCVPISNHLYFYWYRQILGQKVEFLVSFYNNEISEKSEIFDDQFSVERPDGSNFTLKIRSTKLEDSAMYFCASSVLGIGITEAFFGQGTRLTVV.

The J gene is TRBJ1-2, the V gene TRBV6-1, with D possibly TRBD1 on 5 matching bases. Germline V gene lookup returns CDR1 MNHNS and CDR2 SASEGT. CDR3 length: 14 amino acids. Trimming removed 6 bases from V and 1 base from J, with 12 bases in between. As DNA, the CDR3 is TGTGCCAGCAGGACACAGGAGGGTAACTATGGCTACACCTTC. Amino acids: CASRTQEGNYGYTF.

This sequence joins TRBV4-1 and TRBJ2-3; 9 nucleotides match TRBD1. CDR1 is MGHRA and CDR2 is YSYEKL in the germline V gene. With 1 base clipped from V and 6 bases from J, the junction kept 5 bases outside the gene matches. The CDR3 is made up of 15 amino acids. The CDR3 coding sequence is TGCGCCAGCAGCCAAGGAAGGGGACAGGGTGATACGCAGTATTTT. Its protein is CASSQGRGQGDTQYF.

The chain links TRBV19 to TRBJ1-1, with D tentatively TRBD1 (5 bases). Trimming took off 6 bases at V and 5 bases at J, with 16 bases between the two ends. There are 14 residues in the CDR3. CDR1 is LNHDA and CDR2 is SQIVND in the germline V gene (reference sequence). CDR3 protein: CASSPRGEVTEAFF. The CDR3 bases are TGTGCCAGTAGCCCTCGAGGGGAGGTTACTGAAGCTTTCTTT.

The count of this clone is one. CDR3 DNA sequence: TGTGCCAGTAGTATTGGCGGGGGGACCTACGAGCAGTACTTC. Its protein is CASSIGGGTYEQYF. The J gene is TRBJ2-7, the V gene TRBV19; 8 bases line up with TRBD2. Germline CDR1 LNHDA, CDR2 SQIVND (reference sequence). V trimming: 3 bases; J trimming: 2 bases; junction bases outside the gene matches: 3. The CDR3 runs to 14 residues. Looking up the rest from reference TRBV19 and TRBJ2-7 gives the full variable domain: DGGITQSPKYLFRKEGQNVTLSCEQNLNHDAMYWYRQDPGQGLRLIYYSQIVNDFQKGDIAEGYSVSREKKESFPLTVTSAQKNPTAFYLCASSIGGGTYEQYFGPGTRLTVT.

The rearrangement links TRBV2 to TRBJ2-2; TRBD2 matches 12 bases. CDR3 length equals 16 residues. The germline V gene encodes CDR1 SNHLY and CDR2 FYNNEI. V lost 6 bases and J lost 6; bases outside the gene matches: 8. CDR3 protein: CASRKSSGGAPGELFF. CDR3 nucleotides: TGTGCCAGCAGGAAATCTAGCGGGGGGGCCCCCGGGGAGCTGTTTTTT.

V is TRBV5-1 and J is TRBJ2-3; TRBD2 matches 16 bases. The CDR3 is 19 amino acids. Germline V lookup: CDR1 SGHRS, CDR2 YFSETQ. J lost 4 bases, V lost 2 bases, and 10 bases had no gene match. CDR3 protein: CASSFGGLAGGPGADTQYF. The CDR3 DNA is TGCGCCAGCAGCTTCGGGGGACTAGCGGGGGGGCCGGGCGCAGATACGCAGTATTTT.

The chain joins TRBV27 to TRBJ2-3; TRBD2 matches 8 bases. From germline, CDR1 is MNHEY and CDR2 SMNVEV (reference sequence). This CDR3 contains 16 residues. The J segment lost 3 bases and the V segment lost 5 bases, leaving 10 bases of the junction unmatched. CDR3 DNA sequence: TGTGCCAGCAGTCAGGGACTAGGATCCATAACAGATACGCAGTATTTT. This gives the protein CASSQGLGSITDTQYF.

This chain uses TRBV10-3 with TRBJ2-1; 9 bases map to TRBD2. Germline CDR1 and CDR2: ENHRY and SYGVKD. The CDR3 runs to 17 residues. Trimming at V came to 7 bases and at J to 7 bases, leaving 17 bases not matched to a gene. The CDR3 DNA reads as TGTGCCATCACCGGGGGTAGCGGGGGCCCCTCTGGGAATGAGCAGTTCTTC. It yields the protein CAITGGSGGPSGNEQFF.

The CDR3 nucleotides read TGTGCCAGCAGCCTAGCGGGGGGGCCCTACAATGAGCAGTTCTTC. Translation: CASSLAGGPYNEQFF. The chain couples TRBV7-3 to TRBJ2-1; 12 nucleotides line up with TRBD2. CDR1 and CDR2 from the germline V gene are SGHTA and FQGTGA. The trim removed 5 bases at V and 2 bases at J, leaving 1 base unmatched. The CDR3 is 15 residues long.

The V gene is TRBV4-1, the J gene TRBJ1-2, with 7 bases matching TRBD1. This CDR3 contains 16 residues. Germline V gives CDR1 MGHRA, CDR2 YSYEKL. The V and J ends lost 4 bases and 8 bases, in that order; junction bases with no gene match: 16. CDR3 DNA sequence: TGCGCCAGCAGCCTAACGGGAGAGGGGGCTCGAGGGGGCTACACCTTC. It is translated as CASSLTGEGARGGYTF.

This sequence joins TRBV27 and TRBJ2-7; tentative D call: TRBD1 (5 bases). This CDR3 has 12 amino acids. Trimming cost V 8 bases and J 7 bases, with 15 bases left between them. Germline loops: CDR1 MNHEY, CDR2 SMNVEV (reference sequence). DNA for the CDR3: TGTGCCAGCTTCGCAGGGATGGGTGAGCAGTACTTC. Translated, it gives CASFAGMGEQYF.

The genes are TRBV6-1 and TRBJ1-5; 9 nucleotides align to TRBD1. The V and J ends lost 5 bases and 6 bases, in that order; junction bases with no gene match: 8. Germline assignment: CDR1 MNHNS and CDR2 SASEGT. The CDR3 totals 15 residues. Written as DNA, the CDR3 is TGTGCCAGCAGTTTCGAACAGGGGGCGGGTCAGCCCCAGCATTTT. Residues: CASSFEQGAGQPQHF.